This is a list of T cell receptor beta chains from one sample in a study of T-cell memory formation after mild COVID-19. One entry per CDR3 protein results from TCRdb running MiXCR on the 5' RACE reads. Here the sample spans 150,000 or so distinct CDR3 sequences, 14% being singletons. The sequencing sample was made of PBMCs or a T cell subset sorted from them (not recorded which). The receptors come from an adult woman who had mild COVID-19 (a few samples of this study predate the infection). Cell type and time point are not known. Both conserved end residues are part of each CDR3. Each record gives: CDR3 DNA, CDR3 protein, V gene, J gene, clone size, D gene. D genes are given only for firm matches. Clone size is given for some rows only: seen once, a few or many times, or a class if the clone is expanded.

CDR3 DNA: TGTGCCAGCAGAGGAACAGGGTCCGGGGAGCAGTACTTC; CDR3 protein: CASRGTGSGEQYF; V gene: TRBV7-6; J gene: TRBJ2-7; clone size: few; D gene: -
CDR3 DNA: TGTGCCAGCAGCCGTTCAGGTTCCTACGAGCAGTACTTC; CDR3 protein: CASSRSGSYEQYF; V gene: TRBV6-1; J gene: TRBJ2-7; clone size: few; D gene: -
CDR3 DNA: TGTGCCAGCAGCCCTACGGGGAGTCTGGGCACAGATACGCAGTATTTT; CDR3 protein: CASSPTGSLGTDTQYF; V gene: TRBV7-9; J gene: TRBJ2-3; clone size: -; D gene: -
CDR3 DNA: TGCAGCGACAAACCCCCGGGTTCGAGAGAGCAGTACTTC; CDR3 protein: CSDKPPGSREQYF; V gene: TRBV29-1; J gene: TRBJ2-7; clone size: many; D gene: -
CDR3 DNA: TGTGCCAGCAGTCGCCGCCGGACAGGGGTTGGGGTGTGGACTGAAGCTTTCTTT; CDR3 protein: CASSRRRTGVGVWTEAFF; V gene: TRBV6-2/TRBV6-3; J gene: TRBJ1-1; clone size: few; D gene: TRBD1
CDR3 DNA: TGTGCCAGCCAGGGGGGGCGGTCCTACAATGAGCAGTTCTTC; CDR3 protein: CASQGGRSYNEQFF; V gene: TRBV3-1; J gene: TRBJ2-1; clone size: -; D gene: -
CDR3 DNA: TGTGCCAGCAGCTTGGGCCCGTACAGGAGATCGCAAGATACGCAGTATTTT; CDR3 protein: CASSLGPYRRSQDTQYF; V gene: TRBV5-5; J gene: TRBJ2-3; clone size: -; D gene: -
CDR3 DNA: TGTGCCAGCACCATGGAGGGCGGGAGAACAGATACGCAGTATTTT; CDR3 protein: CASTMEGGRTDTQYF; V gene: TRBV12-3/TRBV12-4; J gene: TRBJ2-3; clone size: few; D gene: TRBD2
CDR3 DNA: TGTGCCAGCATCCCGGGGGGGGACACTGAAGCTTTCTTT; CDR3 protein: CASIPGGDTEAFF; V gene: TRBV12-3/TRBV12-4; J gene: TRBJ1-1; clone size: -; D gene: -
CDR3 DNA: TGCGCCAGCAGCCCCAGTCTGGATACGCAGTATTTT; CDR3 protein: CASSPSLDTQYF; V gene: TRBV5-1; J gene: TRBJ2-3; clone size: many; D gene: -
CDR3 DNA: TGTGCCAGCAGTTGGACAGGACCCGGTTTCGGTACCACCGGGGAGCTGTTTTTT; CDR3 protein: CASSWTGPGFGTTGELFF; V gene: TRBV2; J gene: TRBJ2-2; clone size: -; D gene: TRBD1
CDR3 DNA: TGCAGCGTTGAGAGAATGCCTAGCGGGCCCTACAATGAGCAGTTCTTC; CDR3 protein: CSVERMPSGPYNEQFF; V gene: TRBV29-1; J gene: TRBJ2-1; clone size: many; D gene: TRBD2
CDR3 DNA: TGTGCCAGCAGCCAAGATGGGGACAGCAGTTTCTACGAGCAGTACTTC; CDR3 protein: CASSQDGDSSFYEQYF; V gene: TRBV4-2; J gene: TRBJ2-7; clone size: -; D gene: TRBD1
CDR3 DNA: TGTGCCATCAGTGTTCTAGCGGGGGGGCCAGATACGCAGTATTTT; CDR3 protein: CAISVLAGGPDTQYF; V gene: TRBV10-3; J gene: TRBJ2-3; clone size: -; D gene: TRBD2
CDR3 DNA: TGTGCCAGCAGTTACTCCCTAGCGGGAGGGTGGGATACGCAGTATTTT; CDR3 protein: CASSYSLAGGWDTQYF; V gene: TRBV6-2/TRBV6-3; J gene: TRBJ2-3; clone size: few; D gene: TRBD2
CDR3 DNA: TGTGCCATCAGGGGGACAGCTCTATTGACCGACACCGGGGAGCTGTTTTTT; CDR3 protein: CAIRGTALLTDTGELFF; V gene: TRBV10-3; J gene: TRBJ2-2; clone size: few; D gene: TRBD1
CDR3 DNA: TGTGCCAGCAGCCCTGACAGGGGGCGGAGGGGTGAAGCTTTCTTT; CDR3 protein: CASSPDRGRRGEAFF; V gene: TRBV12-3/TRBV12-4; J gene: TRBJ1-1; clone size: few; D gene: TRBD1
CDR3 DNA: TGTGCCTGGACTAGCGGGAGCCGGGGCACAGATACGCAGTATTTT; CDR3 protein: CAWTSGSRGTDTQYF; V gene: TRBV30; J gene: TRBJ2-3; clone size: few; D gene: TRBD2
CDR3 DNA: TGCGCCAGCAGCGCGGGACAGGGGGCGCGTGGCTACACCTTC; CDR3 protein: CASSAGQGARGYTF; V gene: TRBV5-1; J gene: TRBJ1-2; clone size: few; D gene: TRBD1
CDR3 DNA: TGTGCCAGCAGCCGGGGAGCCAAAAACATTCAGTACTTC; CDR3 protein: CASSRGAKNIQYF; V gene: TRBV6-5; J gene: TRBJ2-4; clone size: many; D gene: -
CDR3 DNA: TGTGCCAGTAGTATCTTAAACTATGGCTACACCTTC; CDR3 protein: CASSILNYGYTF; V gene: TRBV19; J gene: TRBJ1-2; clone size: few; D gene: -
CDR3 DNA: TGTGCCAGCAGCGAGCAGGAGTCAGAGACCCAGTACTTC; CDR3 protein: CASSEQESETQYF; V gene: TRBV9; J gene: TRBJ2-5; clone size: few; D gene: -
CDR3 DNA: TGCAGTGCTAGAGATCCGGGGGACAGGGTTCGGGCCTACGAGCAGTACTTC; CDR3 protein: CSARDPGDRVRAYEQYF; V gene: TRBV20-1; J gene: TRBJ2-7; clone size: few; D gene: TRBD1
CDR3 DNA: TGTGCCAGCAGCTACACCGGGACAGAGTCGCGCGTCGGGGAGCTGTTTTTT; CDR3 protein: CASSYTGTESRVGELFF; V gene: TRBV11-2; J gene: TRBJ2-2; clone size: -; D gene: TRBD1
CDR3 DNA: TGCAGTGCTAGAGGGCTGCCAGGGGGGACAGGCAACGGCTACACCTTC; CDR3 protein: CSARGLPGGTGNGYTF; V gene: TRBV20-1; J gene: TRBJ1-2; clone size: -; D gene: TRBD1
CDR3 DNA: TGCAGTGCTAGAGAGAAACTAGCGGGAAAATACAATGAGCAGTTCTTC; CDR3 protein: CSAREKLAGKYNEQFF; V gene: TRBV20-1; J gene: TRBJ2-1; clone size: -; D gene: TRBD2
CDR3 DNA: TGCGCCAGCAGCCAATCGGGTGGACTAGCGGTCCAAGAGACCCAGTACTTC; CDR3 protein: CASSQSGGLAVQETQYF; V gene: TRBV4-1; J gene: TRBJ2-5; clone size: -; D gene: TRBD2
CDR3 DNA: TGTGCCAGCAGCCCCAACAGGGGAGAATACAATGAGCAGTTCTTC; CDR3 protein: CASSPNRGEYNEQFF; V gene: TRBV7-6; J gene: TRBJ2-1; clone size: -; D gene: TRBD1
CDR3 DNA: TGCGCCAGCAGCTTGGAACGGTACTACGAGCAGTACTTC; CDR3 protein: CASSLERYYEQYF; V gene: TRBV5-1; J gene: TRBJ2-7; clone size: few; D gene: -
CDR3 DNA: TGTGCCAGCAGCCAAGGAGCAAGCGCCAATGAGCAGTTCTTC; CDR3 protein: CASSQGASANEQFF; V gene: TRBV3-1; J gene: TRBJ2-1; clone size: few; D gene: -
CDR3 DNA: TGTGCCAGCAGTCAGACAGACGATAGCAATCAGCCCCAGCATTTT; CDR3 protein: CASSQTDDSNQPQHF; V gene: TRBV6-5; J gene: TRBJ1-5; clone size: -; D gene: -
CDR3 DNA: TGTGCCAGCAGCTCCTACAATGAGTGGTTCTTC; CDR3 protein: CASSSYNEWFF; V gene: TRBV5-6; J gene: TRBJ2-1; clone size: many; D gene: -
CDR3 DNA: TGTGCCAGCAGCTTGTTTGCCGGACAGAGTAATTCACCCCTCCACTTT; CDR3 protein: CASSLFAGQSNSPLHF; V gene: TRBV5-5; J gene: TRBJ1-6; clone size: many; D gene: -
CDR3 DNA: TGTGCCAGCAGCCCCGAGGGGGGAACCTACGAGCAGTACTTC; CDR3 protein: CASSPEGGTYEQYF; V gene: TRBV13; J gene: TRBJ2-7; clone size: few; D gene: -
CDR3 DNA: TGTGCCAGCAGCCACCGGGACCGCACCGGGGAGCTGTTTTTT; CDR3 protein: CASSHRDRTGELFF; V gene: TRBV4-2; J gene: TRBJ2-2; clone size: -; D gene: -
CDR3 DNA: TGTGCCAGCAGCTTAGTCCCGGGACAGGCAGGCGCTGAGCAGTTCTTC; CDR3 protein: CASSLVPGQAGAEQFF; V gene: TRBV7-6; J gene: TRBJ2-1; clone size: -; D gene: TRBD1